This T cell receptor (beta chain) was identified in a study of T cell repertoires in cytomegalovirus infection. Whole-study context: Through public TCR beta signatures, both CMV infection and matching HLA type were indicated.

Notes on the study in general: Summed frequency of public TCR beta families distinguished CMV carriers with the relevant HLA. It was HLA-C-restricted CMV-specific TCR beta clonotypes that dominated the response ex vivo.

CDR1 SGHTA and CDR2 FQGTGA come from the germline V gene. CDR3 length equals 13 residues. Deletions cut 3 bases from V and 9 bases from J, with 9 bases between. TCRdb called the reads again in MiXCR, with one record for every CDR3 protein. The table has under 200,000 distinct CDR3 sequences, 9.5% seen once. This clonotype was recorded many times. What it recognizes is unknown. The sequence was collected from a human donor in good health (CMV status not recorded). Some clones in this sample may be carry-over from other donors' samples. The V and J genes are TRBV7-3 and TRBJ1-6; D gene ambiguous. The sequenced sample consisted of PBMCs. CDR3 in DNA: TGTGCCAGCAGCTTCGCCGGGAGTTCACCCCTCCACTTT. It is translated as CASSFAGSSPLHF.